The sequence of this TCR beta chain was determined in a study of regulatory T cells in long-lasting Graves disease. The time point: newly diagnosed GD, antithyroid drugs for less than 3 months. TCR sequences were obtained from RNA taken from PBMCs. The authors built TCR beta libraries using iRepertoire HTBI primers and Arm-PCR of CDR3 regions. MiXCR was run by TCRdb on the multiplex PCR reads, yielding one entry per CDR3 protein. The sample has about 530,000 distinct CDR3 sequences, about 15% seen once; the top ten hold roughly 25%. Study results and limitations: The study found lower TCR diversity in persistent Graves' patients than in newly diagnosed ones. Having only a small sample size may have limited accuracy.

The sample holds a few counts of this clonotype. Its target is unknown. V lost 3 bases, J lost 4 bases, and 2 bases stayed unmatched. There are 13 residues in the CDR3. From germline, CDR1 is ENHRY and CDR2 SYGVKD. This same sample was also taken into another study, of T cells in Graves' hyperthyroidism and ophthalmopathy. Per that paper: The HTBI primer set served for first-round RT-PCR of the TCR CDR3.

Source: peripheral blood mononuclear cells (PBMCs), taken at new diagnosis, from a patient treated with antithyroid drugs. The receptor was derived from a woman aged 35 to 60 with Graves disease. The rearrangement links TRBV10-3 to TRBJ2-5; 7 nucleotides agree with TRBD1. CDR3: CAISDWDRETQYF. CDR3 nucleotides: TGTGCCATCAGTGACTGGGACAGAGAGACCCAGTACTTC.